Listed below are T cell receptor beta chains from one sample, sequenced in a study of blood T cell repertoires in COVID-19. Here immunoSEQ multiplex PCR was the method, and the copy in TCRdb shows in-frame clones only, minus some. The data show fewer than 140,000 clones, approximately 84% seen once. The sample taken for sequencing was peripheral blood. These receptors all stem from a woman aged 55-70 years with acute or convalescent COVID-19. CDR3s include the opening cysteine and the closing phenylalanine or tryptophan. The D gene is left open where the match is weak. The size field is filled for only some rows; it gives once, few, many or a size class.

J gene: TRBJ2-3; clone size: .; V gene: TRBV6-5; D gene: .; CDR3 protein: CASSFRTVLGDTQYF; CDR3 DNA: TGTGCCAGCAGTTTTAGGACAGTGCTGGGAGATACGCAGTATTTT
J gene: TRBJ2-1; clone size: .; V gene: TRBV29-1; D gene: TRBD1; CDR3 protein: CSVPGQGYNEQFF; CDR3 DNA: TGCAGCGTGCCGGGACAGGGGTACAATGAGCAGTTCTTC
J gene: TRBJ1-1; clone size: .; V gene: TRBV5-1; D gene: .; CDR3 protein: CASRKTELNTEAFF; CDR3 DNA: TGCGCCAGCAGGAAGACAGAACTGAACACTGAAGCTTTCTTT
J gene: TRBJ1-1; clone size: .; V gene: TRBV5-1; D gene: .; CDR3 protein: CASSPPRSGNTEAFF; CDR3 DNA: TGCGCCAGCAGCCCACCCCGCTCGGGGAACACTGAAGCTTTCTTT
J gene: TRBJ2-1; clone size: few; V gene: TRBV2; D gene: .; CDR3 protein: CASKNDREVGNEQFF; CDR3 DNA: TGTGCCAGCAAAAATGACAGGGAGGTGGGAAATGAGCAGTTCTTC
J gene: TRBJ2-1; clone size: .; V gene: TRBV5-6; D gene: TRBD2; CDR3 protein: CASSRTSESYNEQFF; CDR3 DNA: TGTGCCAGCAGCCGGACTAGCGAGAGCTACAATGAGCAGTTCTTC
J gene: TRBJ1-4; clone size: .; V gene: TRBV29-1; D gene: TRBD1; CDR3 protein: CSVAGQGFEKLFF; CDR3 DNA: TGCAGCGTTGCGGGACAGGGGTTTGAAAAACTGTTTTTT
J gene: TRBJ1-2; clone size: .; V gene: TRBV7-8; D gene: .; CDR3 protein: CASSLGTEASTF; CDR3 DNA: TGTGCCAGCAGCTTAGGGACGGAGGCTAGCACCTTC
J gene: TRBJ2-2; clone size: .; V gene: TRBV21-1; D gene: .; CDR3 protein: CASSKGAREADTGELFF; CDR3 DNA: TGTGCCAGCAGCAAAGGCGCGCGGGAGGCTGACACCGGGGAGCTGTTTTTT
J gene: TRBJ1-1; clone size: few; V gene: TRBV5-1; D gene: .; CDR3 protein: CASSPGQYSNTEAFF; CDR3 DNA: TGCGCCAGCAGCCCGGGACAATACTCGAACACTGAAGCTTTCTTT
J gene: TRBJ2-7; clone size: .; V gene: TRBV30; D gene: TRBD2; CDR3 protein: CARRTSGTYEQYF; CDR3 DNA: TGTGCCCGCCGGACTAGCGGGACGTACGAGCAGTACTTC
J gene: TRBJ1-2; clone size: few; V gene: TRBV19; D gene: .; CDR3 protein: CASSVGDYGYTF; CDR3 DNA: TGTGCCAGTAGCGTCGGGGACTATGGCTACACCTTC
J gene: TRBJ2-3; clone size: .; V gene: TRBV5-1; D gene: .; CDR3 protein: CASSPDTQTRTDTQYF; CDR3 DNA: TGCGCCAGCAGCCCGGACACTCAAACTCGCACAGATACGCAGTATTTT
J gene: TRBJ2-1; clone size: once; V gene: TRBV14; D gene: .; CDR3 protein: CASSKIGTPWYNEQFF; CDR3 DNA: TGTGCCAGCAGCAAAATCGGGACACCTTGGTACAATGAGCAGTTCTTC
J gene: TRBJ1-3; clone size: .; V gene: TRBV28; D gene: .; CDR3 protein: CASSSAGRESSGNTIYF; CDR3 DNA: TGTGCCAGCAGTTCCGCGGGCCGAGAGAGCTCTGGAAACACCATATATTTT
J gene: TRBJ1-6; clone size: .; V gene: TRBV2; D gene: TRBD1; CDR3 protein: CASIATGTGGGNSPLHF; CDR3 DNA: TGTGCCAGCATTGCCACCGGGACAGGGGGCGGGAATTCACCCCTCCACTTT
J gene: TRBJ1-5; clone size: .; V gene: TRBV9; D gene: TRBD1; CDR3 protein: CASSGQGDQPQHF; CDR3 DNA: TGTGCCAGCAGCGGACAGGGGGATCAGCCCCAGCATTTT
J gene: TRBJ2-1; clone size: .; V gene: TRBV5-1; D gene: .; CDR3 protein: CASSFIGSYNEQFF; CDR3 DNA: TGCGCCAGCAGCTTTATCGGGTCCTACAATGAGCAGTTCTTC
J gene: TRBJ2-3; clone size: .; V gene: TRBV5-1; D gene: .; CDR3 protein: CASSRGSTSDTQYF; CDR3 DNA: TGCGCCAGCAGTAGGGGGAGTACCTCAGATACGCAGTATTTT
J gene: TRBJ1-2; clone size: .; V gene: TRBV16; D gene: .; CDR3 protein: CASSQSRGANYGYTF; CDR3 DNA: TGTGCCAGCAGCCAATCAAGGGGCGCCAACTATGGCTACACCTTC